The clone carrying this T cell receptor (beta chain) rates as medium-sized. V dropped 6 bases and J dropped 6 bases, with 14 bases sitting between them. This CDR3 has 12 amino acids. From germline, CDR1 is DFQATT and CDR2 SNEGSKA (reference sequence). TCRdb reanalysed the 5' RACE reads using MiXCR and keeps one entry per CDR3 protein. The sample records about 7,200 distinct CDR3 sequences, around 40% being singletons. The specimen sequenced was memory CD4+ T cells sorted from blood. Subset described: memory CD4+ T cells, CD4+CD45RO+CD25-. This sequence originates from a female donor with breast cancer. The chain combines TRBV20-1 with TRBJ1-2; D not certain. This CDR3 reads CSAPDRVHGYTF. As DNA, the CDR3 is TGCAGTGCCCCTGACCGGGTCCATGGCTACACCTTC.